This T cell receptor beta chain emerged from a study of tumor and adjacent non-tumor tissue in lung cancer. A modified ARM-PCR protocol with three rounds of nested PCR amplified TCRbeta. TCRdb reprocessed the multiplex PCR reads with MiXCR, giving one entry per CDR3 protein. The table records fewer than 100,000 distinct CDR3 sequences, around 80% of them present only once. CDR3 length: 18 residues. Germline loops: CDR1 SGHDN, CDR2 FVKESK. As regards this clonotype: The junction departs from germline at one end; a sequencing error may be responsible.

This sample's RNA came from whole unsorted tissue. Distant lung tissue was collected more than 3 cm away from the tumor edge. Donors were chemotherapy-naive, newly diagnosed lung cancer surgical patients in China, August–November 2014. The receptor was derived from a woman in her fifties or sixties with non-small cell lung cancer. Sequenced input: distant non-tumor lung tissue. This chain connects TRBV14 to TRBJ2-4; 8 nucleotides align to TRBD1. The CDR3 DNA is TGTGCCAGCAGTCAAGGACGGGTACAGGGGGATTCCAAAAACATTCAGTACTTC. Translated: CASSQGRVQGDSKNIQYF.